Below, 24 T cell receptor beta chains from the same sample are listed, as sequenced in a study of early T cells in non-severe SARS-CoV-2 infection. Each CDR3 protein gets one entry after TCRdb re-called the 5' RACE reads with MiXCR. The sample lists around 30,000 distinct CDR3 sequences; 8% to 9.5% were seen once. Sequencing was performed on whole blood. The receptors stem from an adult who was a healthcare worker with PCR-confirmed SARS-CoV-2 infection or an uninfected control (not recorded which).

This clonotype was counted many times. Germline and junction disagree at one end, which may indicate a read error. The chain has TRBV12-3 or TRBV12-4 and TRBJ1-2; D is uncertain. The CDR3 spans 12 residues. This chain's CDR3 is CASSGLDYGYTF. The CDR3 DNA is TGTGCCAGCAGTGGACTAGACTACGGCTACACCTTC.

This clonotype was picked up many times. The chain uses TRBV6-1 and TRBJ1-4; D not resolved. This CDR3 spans 14 amino acids. Trimming took off 4 bases at V and 0 bases at J, with 6 bases between the two ends. Germline V lookup: CDR1 MNHNS, CDR2 SASEGT. This chain's CDR3 is CASSVFATNEKLFF. In DNA, the CDR3 is TGTGCCAGCAGTGTGTTTGCAACTAATGAAAAACTGTTTTTT.

The gene calls are TRBV7-2 and TRBJ2-5; 10 bases fit TRBD1. CDR3 length: 15 residues. Germline-derived CDR1 and CDR2 are SGHTA and FQGNSA. V dropped 0 bases and J dropped 5; count of bases not matched to a gene: 3. The CDR3 DNA follows: TGTGCCAGCAGCTTAGCAGGGACAGGGGAGGAGACCCAGTACTTC. It codes for CASSLAGTGEETQYF.

The chain couples TRBV4-2 to TRBJ1-1; TRBD1 is a possible D gene (5 bases). The V end was cut by 5 bases, the J end by 13 bases, with 14 bases between. The CDR3 covers 11 residues. The germline gives CDR1 LGHNA, CDR2 YNFKEQ. In DNA form, the CDR3 reads TGTGCCAGCAGCGCAGGGTCGTTGGTTTTCTTT. Residues: CASSAGSLVFF.

This chain links TRBV6-2 or TRBV6-3 with TRBJ2-5; no definite D call. The V gene lost 0 bases and the J gene lost 5 bases, with 7 bases spanning the gap. The CDR3 runs 13 residues. CDR1 is MNHEY and CDR2 is SVGEGT in the germline V gene. The CDR3 here is CASSYSARETQYF. The DNA of the CDR3 is TGTGCCAGCAGTTACTCGGCACGGGAGACCCAGTACTTC.

This clonotype came up many times. The chain couples TRBV20-1 to TRBJ2-3, with 10 bases identical to TRBD2. The CDR3 runs 15 residues. Germline CDR1 is DFQATT and CDR2 is SNEGSKA (reference sequence). The trim removed 3 bases at V and 1 base at J, leaving 4 bases unmatched. The CDR3 DNA reads TGCAGTGCTAGGCCTCTAGCGGGGGGCACAGATACGCAGTATTTT. Translated: CSARPLAGGTDTQYF.

In its sample, this clonotype was seen many times. The chain is built from TRBV9 and TRBJ2-7, with D unclear. The germline V and J ends were trimmed by 3 bases and 2 bases, with 6 bases remaining between them. CDR3 length: 12 amino acids. Per the germline V gene, CDR1 is SGDLS and CDR2 is YYNGEE. The CDR3: CASSGDTYEQYF. In DNA, the CDR3 is TGTGCCAGCAGCGGAGACACCTACGAGCAGTACTTC.

This clonotype was found many times. Here the CDR3 reads CATTPSGTGDYEQYF. The DNA for the CDR3 is TGTGCCACTACACCCTCCGGGACAGGGGACTACGAGCAGTACTTC. V and J are TRBV24-1 and TRBJ2-7; 10 nucleotides align to TRBD1. Germline V CDR1 and CDR2: KGHDR, SFDVKD. The CDR3 is 15 residues long. V lost 10 bases and J lost 3; bases outside the gene matches: 11.

This sequence joins TRBV19 and TRBJ2-2; D possibly corresponds to TRBD1 (6 bases). The V end was cut by 9 bases, the J end by 0 bases, with 11 bases between. Germline CDR1 and CDR2: LNHDA and SQIVND (reference sequence). This CDR3 is built from 14 residues. CDR3 loop: CASTGHTNTGELFF. In DNA, the CDR3 is TGTGCCAGCACGGGACATACGAACACCGGGGAGCTGTTTTTT.

This clonotype was counted a few times. The chain joins TRBV3-1 to TRBJ2-7, with a possible D match to TRBD1 (5 bases). Germline loops: CDR1 LGHDT, CDR2 YNNKEL (reference sequence). Trimming shortened V by 4 bases and J by 7 bases, and 14 bases separated the two germline ends. CDR3 length: 13 amino acids. In DNA, the CDR3 is TGTGCCAGCAGCCTTCAGGGTTTAGGGGAGCAGTACTTC. The encoded protein is CASSLQGLGEQYF.

This clonotype appeared many times. The gene calls are TRBV3-1 and TRBJ1-5, with D unclear. The CDR3 runs to 12 residues. With 2 bases removed from V and 4 bases from J, the gap between germline ends came to 3 bases. Germline V lookup: CDR1 LGHDT, CDR2 YNNKEL (reference sequence). The CDR3, as DNA: TGTGCCAGCAGCCAAACGAATCAGCCCCAGCATTTT. It codes for CASSQTNQPQHF. The whole variable domain, remainder taken from reference TRBV3-1 and TRBJ1-5, is DTAVSQTPKYLVTQMGNDKSIKCEQNLGHDTMYWYKQDSKKFLKIMFSYNNKELIINETVPNRFSPKSPDKAHLNLHINSLELGDSAVYFCASSQTNQPQHFGDGTRLSIL.

Many counts were recorded for this clonotype. The rearrangement joins TRBV12-3 or TRBV12-4 to TRBJ2-7; no definite D call. The CDR3 consists of 11 residues. The V and J ends lost 4 bases and 2 bases respectively, with 3 bases between them. The DNA for the CDR3 is TGTGCCAGCAGTTCGACCTACGAGCAGTACTTC. Its protein is CASSSTYEQYF.

In this sample, this clonotype turned up many times. The V gene is TRBV13, the J gene TRBJ1-6; tentatively, D is TRBD1 (6 bases). Germline lookup yields CDR1 PRHDT and CDR2 FYEKMQ (reference sequence). Trimming removed 2 bases at V and 7 bases at J, with 15 bases between. The CDR3 extends over 16 amino acids. DNA of the CDR3: TGTGCCAGCAGCTTATCCCCCAGGGGAGAGAATTCACCCCTCCACTTT. As protein: CASSLSPRGENSPLHF.

Many counts were recorded for this clonotype. The chain couples TRBV20-1 to TRBJ2-5; D unclear. Germline CDR1 and CDR2: DFQATT and SNEGSKA (reference sequence). The CDR3 totals 13 residues. V was cut by 0 bases and J by 0 bases, with 5 bases left in between. In DNA form, the CDR3 reads TGCAGTGCTAGAGAACAGTACCAAGAGACCCAGTACTTC. It yields the protein CSAREQYQETQYF.

The J gene is TRBJ2-2, the V gene TRBV7-6; tentative D call: TRBD1 (6 bases). CDR1 is SGHVS, CDR2 FNYEAQ, per germline. This CDR3 comprises 18 residues. V was pared by 5 bases and J by 7 bases, with 26 bases between. CDR3 in amino acids: CASSATPGARDTGGELFF. The CDR3 DNA reads TGTGCCAGCAGCGCGACTCCTGGGGCCAGGGACACGGGCGGGGAGCTGTTTTTT.

There are a few counts of this clonotype. The chain combines TRBV24-1 with TRBJ1-5; D possibly corresponds to TRBD1 (5 bases). The CDR3 has 14 amino acids. The germline V and J ends were trimmed by 0 bases and 4 bases, with 6 bases remaining between them. Germline assignment: CDR1 KGHDR and CDR2 SFDVKD. The CDR3 loop reads CATSDLKGNQPQHF. CDR3 bases: TGTGCCACCAGTGATTTGAAGGGGAATCAGCCCCAGCATTTT.

This clonotype was seen ten or more times. The chain joins TRBV5-4 to TRBJ2-7; tentative D call: TRBD1 (6 bases). The germline V gene encodes CDR1 SGHNT and CDR2 YYREEE (reference sequence). Trimming left V 4 bases short and J 4 bases short, with 12 bases between. CDR3 length equals 13 residues. The CDR3 DNA is TGTGCCAGCAGCCCCCCGGACAGTTACGAGCAGTACTTC. As protein: CASSPPDSYEQYF.

This clonotype appeared many times. This chain connects TRBV29-1 to TRBJ2-7; 9 positions match TRBD2. Trimming took 0 bases from V and 2 from J; bases not matched to a gene: 2. The germline CDR1 and CDR2 sequences are SQVTM and ANQGSEA. The CDR3 totals 14 residues. This CDR3 reads CSVEERGRAYEQYF. The CDR3 nucleotides read TGCAGCGTTGAAGAACGCGGGAGGGCCTACGAGCAGTACTTC.

Concerning this clonotype itself: Given a much more abundant clone one base away, this may be a read error. The chain joins TRBV11-2 to TRBJ1-4; perhaps TRBD1 as D (5 bases). From germline, CDR1 is SGHAT and CDR2 FQNNGV. The CDR3 totals 13 residues. V was shortened by 4 bases and J by 14 bases, with 17 bases between the two germline ends. The CDR3 sequence is CASSSGSGTPLFF. In nucleotides, the CDR3 is TGTGCCAGCAGCTCAGGGAGCGGGACTCCTCTGTTTTTT.

The V and J genes are TRBV5-4 and TRBJ2-6, with 12 bases that match TRBD1. With V trimmed by 3 bases and J by 4 bases, 8 bases remained unmatched. This CDR3 is 18 amino acids long. Looked up from germline, CDR1 is SGHNT and CDR2 is YYREEE (reference sequence). CDR3: CASSSGTGGPGGANVLTF. The DNA of the CDR3 is TGTGCCAGCAGCTCCGGGACAGGGGGCCCGGGCGGGGCCAACGTCCTGACTTTC. The full variable domain, completed using reference TRBV5-4 and TRBJ2-6, is ETGVTQSPTHLIKTRGQQVTLRCSSQSGHNTVSWYQQALGQGPQFIFQYYREEENGRGNFPPRFSGLQFPNYSSELNVNALELDDSALYLCASSSGTGGPGGANVLTFGAGSRLTVL.

The chain links TRBV7-2 to TRBJ2-7; TRBD1 is a possible D gene (5 bases). The germline gives CDR1 SGHTA, CDR2 FQGNSA. The CDR3 is made up of 12 amino acids. Trimming cost V 8 bases and J 6 bases, with 14 bases left between them. Written as DNA, the CDR3 is TGTGCCAGCGCAGGGCCCGGTGGCGAGCAGTACTTC. Protein sequence: CASAGPGGEQYF.

This clonotype was seen many times. V usage is TRBV9 and J usage is TRBJ1-1, with TRBD1 matching over 8 bases. Germline V lookup: CDR1 SGDLS, CDR2 YYNGEE. The J segment lost 5 bases and the V segment lost 3 bases, leaving 9 bases of the junction unmatched. The CDR3 is made up of 15 amino acids. In DNA, the CDR3 is TGTGCCAGCAGCGAACTAGGACAGGGAATAACTGAAGCTTTCTTT. It yields the protein CASSELGQGITEAFF.

This clonotype was found many times. The J gene is TRBJ2-1, the V gene TRBV28; 7 bases align to TRBD1. CDR1 and CDR2 from the germline V gene are MDHEN and SYDVKM. Trimming took 6 bases from V and 0 from J; bases not matched to a gene: 8. The length of the CDR3 is 16 residues. The CDR3 DNA reads TGTGCCAGCAGACAACAGGGGTCACGCTCCTACAATGAGCAGTTCTTC. This gives the protein CASRQQGSRSYNEQFF.

This clonotype was seen many times. The chain couples TRBV11-1 to TRBJ2-1; 9 positions agree with TRBD2. The CDR3 is 17 amino acids. Trimming cost V 0 bases and J 3 bases; bases outside gene matches: 6. CDR1 and CDR2 from the germline V gene are SGHAT and FQDESV (reference sequence). The CDR3 DNA sequence: TGTGCCAGCAGCTTAGCGCCTAGCGGGGAACTCTACAATGAGCAGTTCTTC. Its translation is CASSLAPSGELYNEQFF.